This TCR beta chain was sequenced during a study of cytomegalovirus exposure and HLA in healthy donors. Study conclusions and caveats: It was in a later analysis that TCR association rates were seen to vary by HLA locus, highest for DRB1 and lowest for HLA-C. Apparent HLA restriction characterized most CMV-associated TCR beta chains in a later analysis.

This clone was found once. Antigen specificity is unknown. The germline gene is not matched at one end of the junction; a read error may be the cause. The PCR employed 60 Vbeta primers together with 13 Jbeta primers. The table came from immunoSEQ multiplex PCR; TCRdb's copy has only in-frame clones and leaves some out. The data hold about 50,000 clones, with around 70% observed a single time. While unrecorded immune exposures were likely, the donors were nominally healthy when sampled. Germline CDR1 is LGHNA and CDR2 is YSLEER. The CDR3 runs to 15 residues. This receptor was taken from a woman aged 50 to 60 in good health and CMV-seronegative. The chain couples TRBV4-3 to TRBJ1-1, with D perhaps matching TRBD1 (6 bases). Sequenced: PBMCs. The CDR3 DNA reads as TGCGCCAGCAACCAAGTCTGGGGGGGCAACACTGAAGCTTTCTTT. It encodes CASNQVWGGNTEAFF.